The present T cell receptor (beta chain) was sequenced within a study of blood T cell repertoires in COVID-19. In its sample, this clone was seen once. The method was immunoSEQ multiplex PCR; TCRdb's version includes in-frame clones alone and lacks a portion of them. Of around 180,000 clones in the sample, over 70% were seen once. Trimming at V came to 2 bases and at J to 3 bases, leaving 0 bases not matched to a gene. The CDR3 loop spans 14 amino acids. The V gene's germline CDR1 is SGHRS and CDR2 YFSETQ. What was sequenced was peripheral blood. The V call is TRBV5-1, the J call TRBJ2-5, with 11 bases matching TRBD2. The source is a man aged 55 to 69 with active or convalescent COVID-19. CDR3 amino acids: CASSFSGGEETQYF. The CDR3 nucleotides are TGCGCCAGCAGCTTTAGCGGGGGGGAAGAGACCCAGTACTTC. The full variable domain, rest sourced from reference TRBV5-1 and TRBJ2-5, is KAGVTQTPRYLIKTRGQQVTLSCSPISGHRSVSWYQQTPGQGLQFLFEYFSETQRNKGNFPGRFSGRQFSNSRSEMNVSTLELGDSALYLCASSFSGGEETQYFGPGTRLLVL.